This T cell receptor beta chain originates from a study of radiotherapy plus CTLA-4 blockade in lung cancer. Study-wide background: Among patients, over 15% showed objective responses, and 31% had disease control.

The study's findings and limits: Clones of tumor-derived TCRs expanded in blood after radiotherapy plus ipilimumab.

About this clone: Its antigen is still unknown.

Germline lookup yields CDR1 SGDLS and CDR2 YYNGEE. This CDR3 has 16 amino acids. V was pared by 4 bases and J by 6 bases, with 10 bases of the junction left unmatched. Enrolled patients, whose metastatic non-small-cell lung cancer was chemo-refractory, received focal radiation plus CTLA-4 blockade with ipilimumab. TCRdb's copy holds only in-frame clones and misses some; the assay was immunoSEQ multiplex PCR. The sample carries some 98,000 clones, 80% to 85% recorded once. The sequences come from peripheral blood, collected from a patient treated with radiotherapy plus ipilimumab. The rearrangement uses TRBV9 and TRBJ2-1; 10 bases align to TRBD2. The sequence derives from a human donor with non-small cell lung cancer who had a partial response to radiotherapy plus ipilimumab. Here the CDR3 reads CASSPLGSGRANEQFF. In nucleotides, the CDR3 is TGTGCCAGCAGCCCCCTGGGGAGCGGGAGGGCCAATGAGCAGTTCTTC.